The clone carrying this TCR beta chain was seen repeatedly, ten times or more. Thyroid surgery had not been preceded by any treatment in any patient. The trim removed 4 bases at V and 3 bases at J, leaving 8 bases unmatched. The V gene's germline CDR1 is SEHNR and CDR2 FQNEAQ (reference sequence). The CDR3 is 15 residues long. This entry is derived from a study of metastatic and nonmetastatic thyroid tumors. TCRdb recomputed clones from the PCR reads via MiXCR. Of under 40,000 clones in the sample, over 15% were seen once. This clonotype was obtained from a female donor with papillary thyroid cancer or a benign thyroid nodule (not recorded which). Some clones in this sample may be carry-over from other donors' samples. The sequenced sample was blood. This chain links TRBV7-9 with TRBJ2-5; 7 nucleotides match TRBD1. In DNA form, the CDR3 reads TGTGCCAGCAGCTCCTTTCCGACAGGGAAAGAGACCCAGTACTTC. Residues: CASSSFPTGKETQYF.